This T cell receptor (beta chain) was sequenced in a study of technical replicates of blood from a handful of donors. Clones were read by immunoSEQ multiplex PCR, and TCRdb kept only the in-frame ones, dropping some. Seen here are tens of thousands of clones, less than 98% observed once, and the top ten hold roughly 0.25%. Germline CDR1 MGHRA, CDR2 YSYEKL. The V end was cut by 8 bases, the J end by 7 bases, with 13 bases between. The CDR3 consists of 12 residues. This clone has just one count. The clonotype originates from a human donor in good health. The chain has TRBV4-1 and TRBJ2-3; D call uncertain. Sequenced: T cells isolated from PBMCs. The DNA of the CDR3 is TGCGCCAGCTGTGACACAACCCATACGCAGTATTTT. Translating gives CASCDTTHTQYF.